The source of this T cell receptor beta chain is a study of T-cell reconstitution after alpha-beta-depleted transplantation in children. Only a few counts were recorded for this clonotype. Its antigen is unknown. TCRbeta library construction was performed incorporating unique molecular identifiers. TCRdb processed the PCR reads anew with MiXCR; each CDR3 protein has one entry. There are about 980,000 distinct CDR3 sequences in the sample; roughly 29% occur only once, and 28% lies in the top ten. The CDR3 consists of 14 residues. Germline V gives CDR1 LGHNA, CDR2 YSLEER. The V end was cut by 1 base, the J end by 7 bases, with 14 bases between. Points from the study as a whole: Hyperexpanded clones declined; after one year, newly produced T cells mostly supplied diversity.

The input for sequencing was PBMCs, mostly from graft donor cells, taken 360 days after TCRalphabeta/CD19-depleted stem cell transplant. This receptor was identified in a boy under three years old who had a stem cell transplant for SCID, so the T cells may come from the graft donor. J is TRBJ2-7 and V is TRBV4-3; maybe TRBD1 (5 bases). The chain's CDR3 is CASSQGWSGLEQYF. The CDR3 nucleotides are TGCGCCAGCAGCCAAGGATGGTCAGGGTTAGAGCAGTACTTC.